This T cell receptor beta chain was documented in a study of T cells in localized non-small cell lung cancer. The study's findings and limits: Multi-region tumor sequencing was not done, so intratumor heterogeneity could not be excluded. In uninvolved adjacent lung, T cell clonality reached its highest value, exceeding tumor. For the top 100 tumor clones, a median about 50 also appeared in adjacent lung. An association was observed between higher blood T cell density and longer overall survival.

Turning to this clone: Its antigen is still unknown.

Sequencing was performed with immunoSEQ multiplex PCR; in TCRdb, only in-frame clones are kept and a portion is missing. Of tens of thousands of clones in the sample, 88% are singletons; the top ten hold roughly 19%. The CDR3 runs to 15 residues. The germline V gene has CDR1 MGHRA and CDR2 YSYEKL. Unmatched junction bases numbered 5, after V lost 5 bases and J lost 5 bases. The chain has TRBV4-1 and TRBJ2-1; 11 bases are a match to TRBD2. The receptor was isolated from a woman aged 35-75 years with stage I squamous cell lung carcinoma. The starting material was peripheral blood, obtained before any cancer treatment. The CDR3 DNA reads as TGCGCCAGCAGCTTTAGCGGGGGGGCCCACAATGAGCAGTTCTTC. Protein: CASSFSGGAHNEQFF.